The 21 T cell receptor beta chains in this list originate from one sample, sequenced in a study of regulatory T cells in long-lasting Graves disease. Both iRepertoire HTBI primers and Arm-PCR of CDR3 regions were used to build the TCR beta libraries. In TCRdb, the multiplex PCR reads were re-called with MiXCR into one record per CDR3 protein. The repertoire holds roughly 300,000 distinct CDR3 sequences, with about 19% as singletons. Regarding time point: persistent/refractory GD, antithyroid drugs over 5 years with positive TRAb. There was RNA extracted from PBMCs, and the TCR library was made from it. Source: peripheral blood mononuclear cells (PBMCs), taken when the disease was refractory, from a patient treated with antithyroid drugs. The source is a female donor with Graves disease.

This clonotype was detected only a few times. This chain links TRBV3-1 with TRBJ2-5; D might be TRBD1 or TRBD2, each matching 5 bases. V was trimmed by 1 base and J by 6 bases, leaving 9 bases between them. In germline, CDR1 is LGHDT, CDR2 YNNKEL (reference sequence). The CDR3 spans 13 residues. The CDR3 DNA reads as TGTGCCAGCAGCCAAGTCGGGACGAAGACCCAGTACTTC. Protein sequence: CASSQVGTKTQYF.

This clonotype was detected only a few times. The gene calls are TRBV9 and TRBJ2-7; 8 bases match TRBD2. This CDR3 spans 14 amino acids. Germline trimming cut 3 bases from V and 5 bases from J; bases unmatched to any gene: 7. From germline, CDR1 is SGDLS and CDR2 YYNGEE. CDR3 sequence reads: CASSELGTSNEQYF. Written as DNA, the CDR3 is TGTGCCAGCAGCGAACTTGGGACTAGTAACGAGCAGTACTTC.

This clonotype was picked up many times. The V call is TRBV7-9, the J call TRBJ1-1; TRBD1 matches at 11 bases. The germline V gene encodes CDR1 SEHNR and CDR2 FQNEAQ (reference sequence). This CDR3 has 15 residues. J lost 4 bases, V lost 3 bases, and 4 bases had no gene match. The DNA for the CDR3 is TGTGCCAGCAGCTTCTCCGGGACAGGGGGCACTGAAGCTTTCTTT. It is translated as CASSFSGTGGTEAFF. Together with reference TRBV7-9 and TRBJ1-1, the CDR3 gives the full variable domain: DTGVSQNPRHKITKRGQNVTFRCDPISEHNRLYWYRQTLGQGPEFLTYFQNEAQLEKSRLLSDRFSAERPKGSFSTLEIQRTEQGDSAMYLCASSFSGTGGTEAFFGQGTRLTVV.

Comments on this clonotype: This clone may be a read error of a much larger clone one base away. The gene calls are TRBV28 and TRBJ2-5, with D possibly being TRBD1 or TRBD2 (6 bases each). The CDR3 has 11 amino acids. Trimming shortened V by 10 bases and J by 14 bases, and 20 bases separated the two germline ends. Germline V gene lookup returns CDR1 MDHEN and CDR2 SYDVKM. The CDR3 sequence: CATGGIGGIYF. The CDR3 region has the DNA TGTGCCACCGGGGGCATCGGGGGCATCTACTTC.

This clonotype occurred many times. The rearrangement links TRBV28 to TRBJ1-1, with D perhaps matching TRBD1 (5 bases). CDR3 length: 12 amino acids. Germline CDR1 and CDR2: MDHEN and SYDVKM. Between the trimmed V and J ends, which lost 11 bases and 3 bases, there was a span of 13 bases. CDR3 amino acids: CAWGPSHTEAFF. For the CDR3, the DNA is TGTGCCTGGGGACCTTCCCACACTGAAGCTTTCTTT.

There are many counts of this clonotype. The gene calls are TRBV7-2 and TRBJ1-5, with D unclear. With 0 bases removed from V and 3 bases from J, the gap between germline ends came to 9 bases. This CDR3 has 15 amino acids. The germline V gene encodes CDR1 SGHTA and CDR2 FQGNSA. CDR3 DNA sequence: TGTGCCAGCAGCTTAGCGGTAGGCCTCAATCAGCCCCAGCATTTT. It codes for CASSLAVGLNQPQHF.

This clonotype has just a few counts. The CDR3 spells CASSPPGLAGGPRYEQYF. The CDR3 DNA reads TGTGCCAGCTCACCACCCGGACTAGCGGGAGGGCCGCGTTACGAGCAGTACTTC. J is TRBJ2-7 and V is TRBV18, with 15 bases lining up with TRBD2. V shed 0 bases and J 4 bases; nucleotides not matched to a gene: 7. Per the germline V gene, CDR1 is KGHSH and CDR2 is LQKENI. The CDR3 contains 18 residues.

Comments on this clonotype: A much larger clone differs from this one at a single base, so this may be a read error. The chain combines TRBV28 with TRBJ2-7; D is perhaps TRBD2 (5 bases). Deletions cut 6 bases from V and 3 bases from J, with 15 bases between. The CDR3 covers 14 residues. Germline V gives CDR1 MDHEN, CDR2 SYDVKM. The CDR3 DNA follows: TGTGCCAGCAGACCAAGAAGGGAGAGCTACGAGCAGTACTTC. It encodes CASRPRRESYEQYF. The full variable domain, with the rest looked up from reference TRBV28 and TRBJ2-7, is DVKVTQSSRYLVKRTGEKVFLECVQDMDHENMFWYRQDPGLGLRLIYFSYDVKMKEKGDIPEGYSVSREKKERFSLILESASTNQTSMYLCASRPRRESYEQYFGPGTRLTVT.

In its sample, this clonotype was seen many times. V gene TRBV3-1 combines with J gene TRBJ1-2; tentative D call: TRBD1 (5 bases). CDR1 LGHDT and CDR2 YNNKEL come from the germline V gene (reference sequence). The CDR3 is 12 amino acids. V was shortened by 0 bases and J by 14 bases, with 13 bases between the two germline ends. CDR3 residues: CASSQDRRQSTF. The CDR3 bases are TGTGCCAGCAGCCAAGATCGACGACAGTCGACCTTC.

J is TRBJ1-1 and V is TRBV6-2 or TRBV6-3; the D is unclear. V was trimmed by 0 bases and J by 0 bases, leaving 8 bases between them. CDR3 length: 15 amino acids. Germline loops: CDR1 MNHEY, CDR2 SVGEGT. This CDR3 reads CASSYSYEVNTEAFF. In DNA, the CDR3 is TGTGCCAGCAGTTACTCATATGAGGTGAACACTGAAGCTTTCTTT.

The rearrangement uses TRBV7-2 and TRBJ1-1, with unresolved D. V lost 7 bases, J lost 0 bases, and 9 bases lay in between. Germline V gene data show CDR1 as SGHTA and CDR2 as FQGNSA. The CDR3 is made up of 13 amino acids. The CDR3 nucleotides read TGTGCCAGCACCGGAAACGTGAACACTGAAGCTTTCTTT. Protein sequence: CASTGNVNTEAFF. The full variable domain, completed using reference TRBV7-2 and TRBJ1-1, is GAGVSQSPSNKVTEKGKDVELRCDPISGHTALYWYRQSLGQGLEFLIYFQGNSAPDKSGLPSDRFSAERTGGSVSTLTIQRTQQEDSAVYLCASTGNVNTEAFFGQGTRLTVV.

The rearrangement joins TRBV29-1 to TRBJ1-2; tentative D call: TRBD1 (5 bases). V was pared by 6 bases and J by 7 bases, with 12 bases between. The CDR3 has 11 amino acids. Germline V CDR1 and CDR2: SQVTM, ANQGSEA. The CDR3 nucleotides read TGCAGCGTGAGGTCAGGGCTTGGCTACACCTTC. This gives the protein CSVRSGLGYTF.

Many counts were recorded for this clonotype. J is TRBJ2-5 and V is TRBV6-1; TRBD2 is a possible D gene (5 bases). Germline V gene sequence: CDR1 MNHNS, CDR2 SASEGT. The V end lost 6 bases, the J end lost 5 bases, and 13 bases lay between the germline ends. The CDR3 is made up of 13 amino acids. The CDR3 is CASSRGSGETQYF. DNA of the CDR3: TGTGCCAGCAGCCGAGGGTCGGGGGAGACCCAGTACTTC.

This clonotype showed up many times. The V and J genes are TRBV18 and TRBJ2-2; 11 nucleotides agree with TRBD2. The length of the CDR3 is 16 residues. Germline CDR1 is KGHSH and CDR2 is LQKENI. Losses at the gene ends were 4 bases for V and 1 base for J; bases not matched to a gene: 2. The CDR3, as DNA: TGTGCCAGCTCACAAACTAGCGGGAGGAACACCGGGGAGCTGTTTTTT. Residues: CASSQTSGRNTGELFF.

This clonotype came up many times. This CDR3 reads CASSQLYLGGHGELFF. In DNA, the CDR3 is TGTGCCAGCAGCCAACTTTACCTAGGGGGCCACGGGGAGCTGTTTTTT. The V gene is TRBV3-1, the J gene TRBJ2-2, with 7 bases lining up with TRBD1. V gave up 2 bases and J gave up 7 bases; unmatched junction bases: 10. This CDR3 has 16 residues. CDR1 is LGHDT, CDR2 YNNKEL, per germline (reference sequence).

The chain has TRBV5-6 and TRBJ2-7, with TRBD1 identical over 11 bases. Germline assignment: CDR1 SGHDT and CDR2 YYEEEE. V shed 4 bases and J 3 bases; nucleotides not matched to a gene: 6. CDR3 size: 15 residues. CDR3 nucleotides: TGTGCCAGCAGCCGGGGACAGGGGGTTTTCTACGAGCAGTACTTC. This encodes CASSRGQGVFYEQYF.

Many counts were recorded for this clonotype. The rearrangement uses TRBV28 and TRBJ2-7, with 9 nucleotides matching TRBD1. The CDR3 covers 16 residues. Per the germline V gene, CDR1 is MDHEN and CDR2 is SYDVKM. J gave up 4 bases and V 0 bases, and 7 bases lay outside the gene matches. The CDR3 DNA reads as TGTGCCAGCAGTTTATGGGGACCGGGACAGGGTTACGAGCAGTACTTC. As protein: CASSLWGPGQGYEQYF.

The sample holds many counts of this clonotype. CDR3 in DNA: TGTGCCAGCAGTTTGGGGACACTGAACACCGGGGAGCTGTTTTTT. It specifies CASSLGTLNTGELFF. The chain uses TRBV12-3 or TRBV12-4 and TRBJ2-2, with TRBD1 as a possible D gene (6 bases). The V and J ends lost 3 bases and 1 base respectively, with 9 bases between them. The CDR3 covers 15 residues.

Ten or more counts support this clonotype. The chain combines TRBV3-1 with TRBJ1-1, with D possibly TRBD1 on 5 matching bases. This CDR3 is built from 12 residues. V lost 4 bases and J lost 8, with 11 bases in between. The germline CDR1 and CDR2 sequences are LGHDT and YNNKEL (reference sequence). The CDR3 is CASSPGLGEAFF. The CDR3 DNA follows: TGTGCCAGCAGCCCGGGACTGGGAGAAGCTTTCTTT.

This clonotype was recorded at least ten times. This chain uses TRBV11-2 with TRBJ1-6; D ambiguous. Germline V CDR1 and CDR2: SGHAT, FQNNGV. Trimming removed 2 bases from V and 11 bases from J, with 16 bases in between. This CDR3 has 15 residues. The CDR3 spells CASSLSQVEVTPLHF. CDR3 nucleotide sequence: TGTGCCAGCAGCTTATCCCAAGTTGAGGTAACACCCCTCCACTTT. The full variable domain, in which reference TRBV11-2 and TRBJ1-6 provide the parts outside the CDR3, is EAGVAQSPRYKIIEKRQSVAFWCNPISGHATLYWYQQILGQGPKLLIQFQNNGVVDDSQLPKDRFSAERLKGVDSTLKIQPAKLEDSAVYLCASSLSQVEVTPLHFGNGTRLTVT.

This clonotype has just a few counts. The J gene is TRBJ2-7, the V gene TRBV11-1; 11 bases are shared with TRBD1. There are 15 residues in the CDR3. V dropped 5 bases and J dropped 4; count of bases not matched to a gene: 7. Per germline, CDR1 SGHAT and CDR2 FQDESV (reference sequence). CDR3 DNA sequence: TGTGCCAGCAGCCTGGACAGGGGGCTTTATTACGAGCAGTACTTC. It yields the protein CASSLDRGLYYEQYF.